The TCR beta chain under discussion was sequenced for a study of somatic mutations in cytotoxic T cells in rheumatoid arthritis. Study outcomes and limitations: Patients with rheumatoid arthritis showed a slight underrepresentation of TRBV07, a finding that was never subjected to any adjustment for multiple comparisons.

Here immunoSEQ multiplex PCR was the method, and the copy in TCRdb shows in-frame clones only, minus some. The sample yields 9,500 to 15,000 clones, 80% to 85% seen once. Germline CDR1 reads MNHEY; CDR2 reads SVGAGI. Between the trimmed V and J ends, which lost 0 bases and 0 bases, there was a span of 10 bases. This CDR3 region has 16 residues. Only one count was recorded for this clone. Its antigen is unidentified. Sequencing was done on a sample of CD8+ T cells sorted from blood. The V call is TRBV6-5, the J call TRBJ2-3; D ambiguous. The receptor's source is a woman aged 55-70 years in good health. CDR3 nucleotides: TGTGCCAGCAGTTACTCAAGCAGGTCTAGCACAGATACGCAGTATTTT. It yields the protein CASSYSSRSSTDTQYF.